This TCR beta chain appears in the sequencing data of a study of T cells in Graves' hyperthyroidism and ophthalmopathy. Amplification targeted TCR beta CDR3 regions from RNA transcripts. Carried out on the TCR CDR3, a first-round RT-PCR used the HTBI primer set. TCRdb analysed the multiplex PCR reads with MiXCR anew, one entry per CDR3 protein. The sample includes around 260,000 distinct CDR3 sequences, 25% to 30% of them seen just once. Clinical symptoms, serum thyroxine and TRAb, thyroid ultrasound and orbital computed tomography together formed the diagnostic basis. V shed 5 bases and J shed 2 bases, with 15 bases lying between them. This CDR3 is built from 15 residues. This clonotype was seen many times.

This TCR was recovered from a man aged 40-49 years with Graves' hyperthyroidism that later progressed to Graves' ophthalmopathy. The chain recombines TRBV12-3 or TRBV12-4 with TRBJ2-5; D may be TRBD2 (6 bases). The sequencing input was blood. CDR3 loop: CASSAGTQFQETQYF. Here the CDR3 DNA reads TGTGCCAGCAGTGCTGGGACTCAATTTCAAGAGACCCAGTACTTC.